The 14 T cell receptor beta chains in this list originate from one sample, sequenced in a study of cytomegalovirus exposure and HLA in healthy donors. This PCR relied on a set of 60 Vbeta primers and 13 Jbeta primers. The protocol was immunoSEQ multiplex PCR, while the TCRdb copy is restricted to in-frame clones and leaves out a portion. The sample consists of roughly 120,000 clones, 15% of them appearing once. The sample comprised PBMCs. These receptors originate from a woman aged 18 to 35 in good health and CMV-seronegative.

The genes are TRBV5-8 and TRBJ1-6, with D tentatively TRBD1 (6 bases). The CDR3 length is 13 residues. Germline V lookup: CDR1 SGHTS, CDR2 YDEGEE. The V end was cut by 5 bases, the J end by 6 bases, with 9 bases between. In DNA form, the CDR3 reads TGTGCCAGCAGAGGACAGCTTAATTCACCCCTCCACTTT. Translated: CASRGQLNSPLHF.

This clone was counted only a few times. V usage is TRBV29-1 and J usage is TRBJ1-2; D gene ambiguous. CDR1 and CDR2 from the germline V gene are SQVTM and ANQGSEA. V lost 1 base to trimming and J lost 9 bases, with 18 bases between them. CDR3 length: 14 amino acids. The CDR3 loop reads CSVEARREIDSYTF. The CDR3 DNA is TGCAGCGTTGAAGCTCGGAGAGAAATTGATAGCTACACCTTC.

The chain is built from TRBV7-9 and TRBJ1-1; D is perhaps TRBD1 (5 bases). The V gene lost 5 bases and the J gene lost 8 bases, with 21 bases spanning the gap. This CDR3 comprises 15 residues. The germline V gene encodes CDR1 SEHNR and CDR2 FQNEAQ (reference sequence). CDR3 bases: TGTGCCAGCAGCCCTCGTCAAAGGGGCGAAGGGGAAGCTTTCTTT. Its translation: CASSPRQRGEGEAFF.

This clone was seen only once. V is TRBV28 and J is TRBJ2-6; TRBD2 might be the D (5 bases). The CDR3 has 17 residues. The germline V gene encodes CDR1 MDHEN and CDR2 SYDVKM. The germline V and J ends were trimmed by 6 bases and 2 bases, with 17 bases remaining between them. The CDR3 region has the DNA TGTGCCAGCAGCGCTAGCTGGGCGGAAACTGGGGCCAACGTCCTGACTTTC. It codes for CASSASWAETGANVLTF.

The V call is TRBV2, the J call TRBJ2-7, with TRBD1 matching over 7 bases. Germline assignment: CDR1 SNHLY and CDR2 FYNNEI. The junction had 5 bases not matched to a gene; V was cut back by 6 bases and J by 3 bases. The CDR3 contains 13 residues. The CDR3 region is CASRGTANYEQYF. The DNA for the CDR3 is TGTGCCAGCAGGGGGACAGCCAACTACGAGCAGTACTTC.

This sequence joins TRBV6-5 and TRBJ1-6; tentatively, D is TRBD1 (6 bases). The germline V gene encodes CDR1 MNHEY and CDR2 SVGAGI. The CDR3 spans 14 residues. The ends were cut back, 6 bases at V and 8 bases at J, with 14 bases in the middle. CDR3: CASRPGQPHSPLHF. CDR3 nucleotide sequence: TGTGCCAGCAGGCCCGGACAGCCACATTCACCCCTCCACTTT.

The chain carries TRBV7-2 and TRBJ2-7; 8 positions agree with TRBD1. Unmatched junction bases numbered 7, after V lost 4 bases and J lost 5 bases. Germline CDR1 and CDR2: SGHTA and FQGNSA. CDR3 length: 14 amino acids. CDR3 sequence (DNA): TGTGCCAGCAGCTCGGACAGGGCACCCAACGAGCAGTACTTC. Its translation is CASSSDRAPNEQYF.

This sequence joins TRBV21-1 and TRBJ1-1. TRBV21-1 has pseudogene status. The CDR3 totals 11 residues. The CDR3: CASSKGEVAFF. CDR3 in DNA: TGTGCCAGCAGCAAAGGGGAGGTAGCTTTCTTT.

The rearrangement links TRBV28 to TRBJ1-1, with D possibly matching TRBD1 (5 bases). This CDR3 has 19 amino acids. Trimming took off 5 bases at V and 0 bases at J, with 25 bases between the two ends. Germline V gene data show CDR1 as MDHEN and CDR2 as SYDVKM. This chain's CDR3 is CASSLPLIPRVTMNTEAFF. The CDR3 DNA reads TGTGCCAGCAGTCTACCCCTAATTCCCAGGGTTACCATGAACACTGAAGCTTTCTTT.

This chain uses TRBV5-4 with TRBJ2-3; D gene uncertain. V lost 0 bases and J 5 bases, leaving 7 bases between the germline ends. The CDR3 runs to 13 residues. Germline assignment: CDR1 SGHNT and CDR2 YYREEE (reference sequence). CDR3 DNA sequence: TGTGCCAGCAGCTTGGCGCCGGGAGATACGCAGTATTTT. Its translation: CASSLAPGDTQYF.

A word on this clone: Different DNA sequences within this sample yield the same CDR3. V is TRBV18 and J is TRBJ1-1; D is perhaps TRBD1 (5 bases). V was shortened by 4 bases and J by 6 bases, with 6 bases between the two germline ends. The germline V gene has CDR1 KGHSH and CDR2 LQKENI. This CDR3 comprises 11 residues. CDR3 DNA sequence: TGTGCCAGCTCACGGGGGGCTGAAGCTTTCTTT. Its translation: CASSRGAEAFF.

This clone turned up a few times. The chain carries TRBV9 and TRBJ2-1; D is unclear. Germline-derived CDR1 and CDR2 are SGDLS and YYNGEE. V gave up 4 bases and J gave up 4 bases, with 9 bases separating them. The CDR3 covers 13 residues. The CDR3 region is CASSNPPYNEQFF. In DNA form, the CDR3 reads TGTGCCAGCAGCAATCCCCCATACAATGAGCAGTTCTTC.

This clone turned up a few times. The V call is TRBV29-1, the J call TRBJ2-3; a possible D gene is TRBD2 (5 bases). The V end lost 3 bases, the J end lost 6 bases, and 7 bases lay between the germline ends. Germline V gene lookup returns CDR1 SQVTM and CDR2 ANQGSEA. The CDR3 covers 11 residues. CDR3 bases: TGCAGCGTTGAGGAGCGGGATACGCAGTATTTT. Its protein is CSVEERDTQYF.

The chain carries TRBV5-4 and TRBJ2-2; D might be TRBD2 (6 bases). There are 16 residues in the CDR3. V lost 4 bases and J lost 4, with 17 bases in between. Germline loops: CDR1 SGHNT, CDR2 YYREEE (reference sequence). The chain's CDR3 is CASSRGSDPTTGELFF. The CDR3 region has the DNA TGTGCCAGCAGCCGGGGGTCGGACCCCACCACCGGGGAGCTGTTTTTT.